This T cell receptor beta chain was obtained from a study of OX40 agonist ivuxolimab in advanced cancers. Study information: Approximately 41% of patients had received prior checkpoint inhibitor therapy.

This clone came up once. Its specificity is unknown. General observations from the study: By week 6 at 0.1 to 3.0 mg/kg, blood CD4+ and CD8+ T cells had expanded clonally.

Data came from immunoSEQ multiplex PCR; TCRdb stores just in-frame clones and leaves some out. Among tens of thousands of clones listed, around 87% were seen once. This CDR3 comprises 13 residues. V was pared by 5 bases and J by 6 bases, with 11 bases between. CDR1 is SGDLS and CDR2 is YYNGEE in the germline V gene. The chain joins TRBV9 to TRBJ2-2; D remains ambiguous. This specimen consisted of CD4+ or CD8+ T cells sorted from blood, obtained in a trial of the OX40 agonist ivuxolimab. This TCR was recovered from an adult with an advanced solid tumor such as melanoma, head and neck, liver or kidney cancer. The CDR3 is CASRLSDAGELFF. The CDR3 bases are TGTGCCAGCAGGCTAAGTGACGCCGGGGAGCTGTTTTTT. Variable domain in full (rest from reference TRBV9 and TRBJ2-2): DSGVTQTPKHLITATGQRVTLRCSPRSGDLSVYWYQQSLDQGLQFLIQYYNGEERAKGNILERFSAQQFPDLHSELNLSSLELGDSALYFCASRLSDAGELFFGEGSRLTVL.